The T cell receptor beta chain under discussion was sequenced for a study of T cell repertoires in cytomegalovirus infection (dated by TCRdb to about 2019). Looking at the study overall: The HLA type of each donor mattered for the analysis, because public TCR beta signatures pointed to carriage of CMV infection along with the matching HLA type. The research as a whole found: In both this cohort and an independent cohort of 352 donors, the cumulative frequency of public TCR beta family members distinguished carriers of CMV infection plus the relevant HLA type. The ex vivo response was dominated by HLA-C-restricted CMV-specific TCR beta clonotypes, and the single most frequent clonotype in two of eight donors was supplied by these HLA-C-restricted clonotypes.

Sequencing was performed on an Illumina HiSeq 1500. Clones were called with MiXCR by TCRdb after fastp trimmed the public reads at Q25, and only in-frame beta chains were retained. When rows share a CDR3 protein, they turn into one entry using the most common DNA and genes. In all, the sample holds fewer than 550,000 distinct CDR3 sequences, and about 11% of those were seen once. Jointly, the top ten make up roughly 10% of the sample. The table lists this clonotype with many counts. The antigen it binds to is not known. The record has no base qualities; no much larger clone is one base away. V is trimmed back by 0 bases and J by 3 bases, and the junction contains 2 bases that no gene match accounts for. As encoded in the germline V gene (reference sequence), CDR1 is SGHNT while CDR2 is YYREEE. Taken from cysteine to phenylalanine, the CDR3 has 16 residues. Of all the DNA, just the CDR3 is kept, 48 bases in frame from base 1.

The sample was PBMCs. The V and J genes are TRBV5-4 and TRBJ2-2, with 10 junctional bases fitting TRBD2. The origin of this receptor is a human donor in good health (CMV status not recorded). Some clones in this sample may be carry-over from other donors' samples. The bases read TGTGCCAGCAGCTTGGAACTAGCGGGGCACACCGGGGAGCTGTTTTTT. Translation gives CASSLELAGHTGELFF.